This T cell receptor beta chain was found in a study of blood T cell repertoires in COVID-19. Per the germline V gene, CDR1 is MDHEN and CDR2 is SYDVKM. Between the trimmed V and J ends, which lost 7 bases and 2 bases, there was a span of 12 bases. The CDR3 is 14 residues long. Authors' analysis steps: Estimation of nucleated cell counts was performed using reference gene primer amplification. Sequencing was performed with immunoSEQ multiplex PCR; in TCRdb, only in-frame clones are kept and a portion is missing. The V and J calls and clone size are taken from that table; D and trimming were inferred from the DNA. This table holds fewer than 700,000 clones, roughly nine tenths found once.

The V and J genes are TRBV28 and TRBJ1-3; TRBD1 might be the D (6 bases). This clonotype originated in a woman aged 45-59 years with COVID-19, enrolled during active disease. The sample comprised peripheral blood. CDR3 region: CASTPGGPGNTIYF. The CDR3 bases are TGTGCCAGCACCCCGGGGGGCCCTGGAAACACCATATATTTT.